Listed here are 17 T cell receptor beta chains from one sample, sequenced in a study of shared clonotypes between healthy human individuals. This table comes from immunoSEQ multiplex PCR, and its TCRdb copy is limited to in-frame clones, with some not included. The sample contains some 2,500,000 clones, around 92% of which appear only once. Sequencing used naive CD4+ T cells from PBMCs. Subset denoted: CD45RA+ positively selected. Receptor source: a man aged 18 to 30 in good health. Some clones in this sample may be carry-over from other donors' samples.

The chain has TRBV6-1 and TRBJ2-7; TRBD1 or TRBD2 may be the D gene (5 bases each). This CDR3 has 14 residues. V lost 7 bases and J lost 3, with 16 bases in between. Germline CDR1 and CDR2: MNHNS and SASEGT. CDR3 bases: TGTGCCAGCACTGGGGGACGGTCTTTCTACGAGCAGTACTTC. Translated: CASTGGRSFYEQYF.

This CDR3 is CASRPRDRALYGYTF. The CDR3 bases are TGTGCCAGCAGACCGCGGGACAGAGCTCTCTATGGCTACACCTTC. The V and J genes are TRBV27 and TRBJ1-2; 7 nucleotides agree with TRBD1. This CDR3 contains 15 residues. The germline V gene encodes CDR1 MNHEY and CDR2 SMNVEV (reference sequence). V lost 6 bases to trimming and J lost 4 bases; unmatched junction nucleotides: 11.

The chain carries TRBV14 and TRBJ2-7, with 8 bases identical to TRBD1. This CDR3 has 15 residues. Germline values: CDR1 SGHDN, CDR2 FVKESK. The trim removed 1 base at V and 6 bases at J, leaving 8 bases unmatched. The CDR3 coding sequence is TGTGCCAGCAGCCAAGGGGCTGGACAGGGAGCCGAGCAGTACTTC. Its protein product is CASSQGAGQGAEQYF.

The chain is built from TRBV28 and TRBJ1-2, with 7 bases fitting TRBD1. This CDR3 is built from 15 residues. Germline V gene sequence: CDR1 MDHEN, CDR2 SYDVKM. V gave up 6 bases and J gave up 0 bases; unmatched junction bases: 7. The CDR3 nucleotides read TGTGCCAGCAGCCACGGGACAGCTGCTAACTATGGCTACACCTTC. Translated, it gives CASSHGTAANYGYTF.

V gene TRBV4-1 combines with J gene TRBJ1-4, with a weak D call TRBD1 (5 bases). The CDR3 sequence is 16 residues long. Trimming took off 1 base at V and 4 bases at J, with 13 bases between the two ends. Per the germline V gene, CDR1 is MGHRA and CDR2 is YSYEKL. CDR3 sequence: CASSQVLGVINEKLFF. In DNA, the CDR3 is TGCGCCAGCAGCCAAGTATTAGGGGTTATTAATGAAAAACTGTTTTTT.

V is TRBV7-2 and J is TRBJ1-1; D unclear. Looked up from germline, CDR1 is SGHTA and CDR2 is FQGNSA. Trimming cost V 1 base and J 6 bases, with 12 bases left between them. This CDR3 spans 14 amino acids. CDR3 nucleotides: TGTGCCAGCAGCTTAGATCAATGGCTCTCTGAAGCTTTCTTT. Its translation: CASSLDQWLSEAFF.

V and J are TRBV28 and TRBJ2-1; TRBD2 might be the D (5 bases). Looked up from germline, CDR1 is MDHEN and CDR2 is SYDVKM. The V and J ends lost 7 bases and 2 bases respectively, with 15 bases between them. The CDR3 runs 15 residues. CDR3 residues: CASITTGVPYNEQFF. In DNA, the CDR3 is TGTGCCAGCATTACCACCGGGGTACCCTACAATGAGCAGTTCTTC. The whole variable domain, remainder taken from reference TRBV28 and TRBJ2-1, is DVKVTQSSRYLVKRTGEKVFLECVQDMDHENMFWYRQDPGLGLRLIYFSYDVKMKEKGDIPEGYSVSREKKERFSLILESASTNQTSMYLCASITTGVPYNEQFFGPGTRLTVL.

The chain is built from TRBV5-1 and TRBJ2-4, with 15 bases matching TRBD2. Trimming removed 1 base from V and 0 bases from J; junction bases left unmatched: 5. The germline gives CDR1 SGHRS, CDR2 YFSETQ. This CDR3 region has 19 residues. The CDR3 reads CASSLRTSGRGLAKNIQYF. CDR3 in DNA: TGCGCCAGCAGCTTGCGGACTAGCGGGAGGGGACTAGCCAAAAACATTCAGTACTTC.

The gene calls are TRBV18 and TRBJ2-5; D is undetermined. The CDR3 extends over 16 amino acids. Trimming pared 5 bases from V and 4 bases from J, leaving 20 bases between. Germline-derived CDR1 and CDR2 are KGHSH and LQKENI. The CDR3: CASSIDPRGYAETQYF. The CDR3 nucleotides read TGTGCCAGCTCAATTGACCCGCGAGGTTACGCAGAGACCCAGTACTTC. Complete variable domain (other parts from reference TRBV18 and TRBJ2-5): NAGVMQNPRHLVRRRGQEARLRCSPMKGHSHVYWYRQLPEEGLKFMVYLQKENIIDESGMPKERFSAEFPKEGPSILRIQQVVRGDSAAYFCASSIDPRGYAETQYFGPGTRLLVL.

The chain recombines TRBV7-6 with TRBJ2-7; D might be TRBD2 (5 bases). Germline lookup yields CDR1 SGHVS and CDR2 FNYEAQ. This CDR3 has 15 amino acids. V was trimmed by 1 base and J by 0 bases, leaving 10 bases between them. CDR3 loop: CASSLGGLSSYEQYF. CDR3 DNA sequence: TGTGCCAGCAGCTTAGGAGGGCTTAGCTCCTACGAGCAGTACTTC.

This clone was seen once. The rearrangement joins TRBV11-1 to TRBJ2-1, with 8 positions matching TRBD1. Germline CDR1 SGHAT, CDR2 FQDESV (reference sequence). CDR3 length: 13 residues. J was trimmed by 6 bases and V by 3 bases; bases with no gene match: 1. CDR3 residues: CASSFTGGNEQFF. In nucleotides, the CDR3 is TGTGCCAGCAGCTTCACAGGGGGCAATGAGCAGTTCTTC.

This clone was picked up a small number of times. The chain carries TRBV5-1 and TRBJ1-1; maybe TRBD1 (6 bases). Germline V CDR1 and CDR2: SGHRS, YFSETQ. The CDR3 sequence is 14 residues long. V lost 4 bases, J lost 9 bases, and 19 bases lay in between. This CDR3 reads CASSPRGGGTKAFF. CDR3 bases: TGCGCCAGCAGCCCTAGGGGAGGGGGGACTAAAGCTTTCTTT.

The table lists this clone with a count of one. This chain links TRBV28 with TRBJ1-2; no reliable D call. The V and J ends lost 7 bases and 4 bases respectively, with 19 bases between them. Per the germline V gene, CDR1 is MDHEN and CDR2 is SYDVKM. The CDR3 has 15 residues. CDR3 in amino acids: CASTLGRSAFYGYTF. The CDR3 nucleotides are TGTGCCAGCACCCTGGGGAGGAGTGCCTTCTATGGCTACACCTTC.

The chain carries TRBV27 and TRBJ1-4, with D unresolved. The V and J ends lost 6 bases and 3 bases respectively, with 20 bases between them. The CDR3 loop spans 17 amino acids. CDR1 MNHEY and CDR2 SMNVEV come from the germline V gene (reference sequence). CDR3 DNA sequence: TGTGCCAGCAGCCTTCTCTATCCCCCAGTTCCTAATGAAAAACTGTTTTTT. Translation: CASSLLYPPVPNEKLFF.

CDR3 amino acids: CASSLVAGVGSTDTQYF. The CDR3, as DNA: TGCGCCAGCAGCTTGGTCGCGGGAGTGGGTAGCACAGATACGCAGTATTTT. This rearrangement joins TRBV5-1 to TRBJ2-3; 7 bases fit TRBD2. Germline CDR1 and CDR2: SGHRS and YFSETQ. The V segment lost 0 bases and the J segment 0 bases; nucleotides outside the gene matches: 7. This CDR3 contains 17 residues.

The chain links TRBV5-6 to TRBJ2-5; 8 nucleotides agree with TRBD1. The J call is in doubt because the DNA end fits TRBJ2-7 better. The CDR3 covers 16 residues. The germline V gene encodes CDR1 SGHDT and CDR2 YYEEEE. The CDR3 DNA sequence: TGTGCCAGCAGCTTGTCCGGGACAGGCAACATCTACGAGCAGTACTTC. It yields the protein CASSLSGTGNIYEQYF.

Turning to this clone: The identical CDR3 is also encoded by other nucleotide sequences in the sample. This chain uses TRBV9 with TRBJ1-5, with D maybe TRBD1 (5 bases). V lost 0 bases and J lost 4, with 11 bases in between. This CDR3 region has 15 residues. Germline CDR1 is SGDLS and CDR2 is YYNGEE. Here the CDR3 reads CASSVGGTGNQPQHF. The CDR3 region has the DNA TGTGCCAGCAGCGTAGGTGGGACCGGGAATCAGCCCCAGCATTTT.